The rows below give T cell receptor beta chains drawn from one sample of a study of cytomegalovirus exposure and HLA in healthy donors. The method was immunoSEQ multiplex PCR; TCRdb's version includes in-frame clones alone and lacks a portion of them. This sample has around 120,000 clones; roughly 69% occur once, and the top ten carry roughly 2.6%. What was sequenced was PBMCs. The receptors shown here come from a man in his fifties or sixties in good health and CMV-seropositive. The CDR3 runs from the conserved cysteine through the conserved F or W. D genes are given only for firm matches. Rows may omit the clone size; those that give it use once, few, many or a size class.

V	size	J	length	D	DNA	CDR3
TRBV6-6	few	TRBJ1-5	16	.	TGTGCCAGCAGTTACTTGGGTGCAGGGGTAGCTCAGCCCCAGCATTTT	CASSYLGAGVAQPQHF
TRBV10-1	.	TRBJ2-1	14	.	TGCGCCAGCAGTGAGTCGCACGAGCGCAATGAGCAGTTCTTC	CASSESHERNEQFF
TRBV7-7	.	TRBJ2-1	12	.	TGTGCCAGCAGCTCCCAGGGGAATGAGCAGTTCTTC	CASSSQGNEQFF
TRBV25-1	.	TRBJ2-1	14	.	TGTGCCAGCAGCCCCGATTTAGCTAAAAATGAGCAGTTCTTC	CASSPDLAKNEQFF
TRBV7-9	.	TRBJ2-2	15	TRBD1	TGTGCCAGCAGCTTCCGGGACAGGGTCGGTCGGGAGCTGTTTTTT	CASSFRDRVGRELFF
TRBV27	.	TRBJ2-3	15	TRBD2	TGTGCCAGCCACGGACTAGTCTTAGGAGCAGATACGCAGTATTTT	CASHGLVLGADTQYF
TRBV5-1	.	TRBJ2-1	18	TRBD2	TGCGCCAGCAGCCCGCCCTTGGCGGGAGGGCCTCAAGGCGATGAGCAGTTCTTC	CASSPPLAGGPQGDEQFF
TRBV30	.	TRBJ1-3	14	.	TGTGCCTGGAGTACAGGGTTCTCTGGAAACACCATATATTTT	CAWSTGFSGNTIYF
TRBV11-2	.	TRBJ2-2	14	.	TGTGCCAGCAGCTTAAATCTAGGGGGCGGGGAGCTGTTTTTT	CASSLNLGGGELFF
TRBV29-1	.	TRBJ1-5	13	TRBD1	TGCAGCGTTGGGACAGGGGTAGATCAGCCCCAGCATTTT	CSVGTGVDQPQHF
TRBV9	.	TRBJ2-2	17	TRBD2	TGTGCCAGCAGTGGGTCTAGCGGGGGGTGGAACACCGGGGAGCTGTTTTTT	CASSGSSGGWNTGELFF
TRBV27	.	TRBJ2-3	13	TRBD2	TGTGCCAGCAGGGGAGGGTCCACAGATACGCAGTATTTT	CASRGGSTDTQYF
TRBV6-1	.	TRBJ1-6	14	.	TGTGCCAGCAGTCGAGACAGGTTTAATTCACCCCTCCACTTT	CASSRDRFNSPLHF
TRBV18	.	TRBJ2-2	16	TRBD1	TGTGCCAGCTCACTCCGACAGGGTCGGAACACCGGGGAGCTGTTTTTT	CASSLRQGRNTGELFF
TRBV2	.	TRBJ1-1	18	.	TGTGCCAGCAGCCCCAAGCTAGCTCGAATCAGAACAGACACTGAAGCTTTCTTT	CASSPKLARIRTDTEAFF
TRBV5-1	.	TRBJ1-3	15	.	TGCGCCAGCAGCTACGGAGGGACGGGCGGAAACACCATATATTTT	CASSYGGTGGNTIYF
TRBV5-1	.	TRBJ2-1	16	TRBD2	TGCGCCAGCAGCGGGAGCGGGGGGCGATCGCGCAATGAGCAGTTCTTC	CASSGSGGRSRNEQFF
TRBV7-6	.	TRBJ2-3	17	TRBD2	TGTGCCAGCAGCTCGTTGGGTAGCGGGAGTGTGGGAGATACGCAGTATTTT	CASSSLGSGSVGDTQYF
TRBV7-9	.	TRBJ2-5	16	TRBD2	TGTGCCAGCAGCTTAGCTGGGACTAACAAAGGCGAGACCCAGTACTTC	CASSLAGTNKGETQYF
TRBV5-1	.	TRBJ2-5	14	.	TGCGCCAGCAGCTTGGTCCCTAGCGCCTTGACCCAGTACTTC	CASSLVPSALTQYF
TRBV4-1	few	TRBJ1-4	15	TRBD1	TGCGCCAGCAGCCCGATGACAGGGGGCGATGAAAAACTGTTTTTT	CASSPMTGGDEKLFF
TRBV6-1	.	TRBJ2-1	16	TRBD2	TGTGCCAGCAGTGAAGCAGCGGGGGGTAGCTACAATGAGCAGTTCTTC	CASSEAAGGSYNEQFF
TRBV2	.	TRBJ1-1	11	.	TGTGCCAGCGACTATTCGGCAGAAGCTTTCTTT	CASDYSAEAFF
TRBV5-6	.	TRBJ2-1	15	TRBD1	TGTGCCAGCAGCTCCGGGACAGCCATTTACAATGAGCAGTTCTTC	CASSSGTAIYNEQFF
TRBV2	.	TRBJ1-2	15	TRBD1	TGTGCCAGCATGACCTCCGGGACAGGCTTATATGGCTACACCTTC	CASMTSGTGLYGYTF
TRBV2	.	TRBJ2-1	14	TRBD1	TGTGCAAGCAGTCCGGGACAGATCTACAATGAGCAGTTCTTC	CASSPGQIYNEQFF
TRBV5-6	.	TRBJ2-1	15	.	TGTGCCAGCAGCTTGTTCGCTAGAGGCATCAATGAGCAGTTCTTC	CASSLFARGINEQFF
TRBV2	.	TRBJ2-4	13	.	TGTGCCAGCAGTGAAGAGGGGAGGGGGATTCAGTACTTC	CASSEEGRGIQYF
TRBV9	.	TRBJ2-1	15	.	TGTGCCAGCAGCGGCCGGGACTCGCCCTACAATGAGCAGTTCTTC	CASSGRDSPYNEQFF
TRBV5-1	.	TRBJ2-7	15	TRBD2	TGCGCCAGCAGCTTGGGGGCTAGCGGAGACTACGAGCAGTACTTC	CASSLGASGDYEQYF
TRBV7-9	.	TRBJ1-3	14	.	TGTGCCAGCAAACGGGAGGCAGGGAGTGGCACCATATATTTT	CASKREAGSGTIYF
TRBV6-4	.	TRBJ2-5	12	.	TGTGCCAGCAGTGACTCAGGGGGGACCCAGTACTTC	CASSDSGGTQYF
TRBV5-6	.	TRBJ2-7	15	.	TGTGCCAGCAGCTTGGGTCAGGGTTCCTCCTACGAGCAGTACTTC	CASSLGQGSSYEQYF
TRBV2	.	TRBJ1-6	13	.	TGTGCCAGCAAGCAGGGAGGTAATTCACCCCTCCACTTT	CASKQGGNSPLHF
TRBV9	.	TRBJ2-3	15	TRBD2	TGTGCCAGCAGCGTAGTTGCGGGGGGAATAGATACGCAGTATTTT	CASSVVAGGIDTQYF
TRBV2	few	TRBJ2-3	11	.	TGTGCCAGCAGTCTAGGAGATACGCAGTATTTT	CASSLGDTQYF
TRBV5-4	.	TRBJ1-2	13	.	TGTGCCAGCAGCCCAGAAGGGGCGAATGGCTACACCTTC	CASSPEGANGYTF
TRBV2	.	TRBJ2-1	16	.	TGTGCCAGCAGTGAGGATAGGAGGACGCCCTACAATGAGCAGTTCTTC	CASSEDRRTPYNEQFF
TRBV10-3	.	TRBJ2-7	16	TRBD1	TGTGCCATCAGTGAGTCGACCACAGGGGGCCCCCTTGAAGTTCACTTC	CAISESTTGGPLEVHF
TRBV6-5	.	TRBJ1-1	16	.	TGTGCCAGCAGTTTATTACAGGGAAGTGGTAACACTGAAGCTTTCTTT	CASSLLQGSGNTEAFF
TRBV4-1	.	TRBJ2-6	16	.	TGCGCCAGCAGCCCCATCTCCGGGAGTGGGGCCAACGTCCTGACTTTC	CASSPISGSGANVLTF
TRBV10-3	.	TRBJ1-5	14	.	TGTGCCATCAGTGAGGAGGGAGGGCGTCAGCCCCAGCATTTT	CAISEEGGRQPQHF
TRBV2	.	TRBJ2-7	14	.	TGTGCCAGCACACCAGCGGCCCGCTCCTACGAGCAGTACTTC	CASTPAARSYEQYF
TRBV30	.	TRBJ2-7	15	.	TGTGCCTGGAGTGTATCGACTTCTCGAGTTTACGAGCAGTACTTC	CAWSVSTSRVYEQYF
TRBV9	few	TRBJ1-2	16	.	TGTGCCAGCAGCCCAACCTACAGGGAGGGGGAAGATGGCTACACCTTC	CASSPTYREGEDGYTF
TRBV27	.	TRBJ2-1	16	.	TGTGCCAGCAGTCAAAGGGGGCGGGAGGTGAAGAATGAGCAGTTCTTC	CASSQRGREVKNEQFF
TRBV27	few	TRBJ2-1	16	TRBD2	TGTGCCAGCAGTAGGCCGGGACTAGCCGCCGGGAATGAGCAGTTCTTC	CASSRPGLAAGNEQFF
TRBV5-1	.	TRBJ2-3	16	TRBD2	TGCGCCAGCAGCGGAGGGTCTAGCGGGTTCACAGATACGCAGTATTTT	CASSGGSSGFTDTQYF
TRBV7-8	.	TRBJ2-1	13	.	TGTGCCAGCAGCGTTTTACAGGGAAATGAGCAGTTCTTC	CASSVLQGNEQFF
TRBV4-2	.	TRBJ2-7	15	.	TGTGCCAGCAGCCAAGATGACGGGAGTACCAACGAGCAGTACTTC	CASSQDDGSTNEQYF
TRBV18	.	TRBJ1-2	15	TRBD1	TGTGCCAGCTCACCCCGACAGGGGGAGAGTTATGGCTACACCTTC	CASSPRQGESYGYTF
TRBV29-1	once	TRBJ2-3	12	.	TGCAGCTCTCGAGGCGGAGGAGATACGCAGTATTTT	CSSRGGGDTQYF
TRBV9	.	TRBJ2-5	14	.	TGTGCCAGCAGTGAGACACCAACAGGAGAGACCCAGTACTTC	CASSETPTGETQYF
TRBV7-3	.	TRBJ2-1	17	TRBD2	TGTGCCAGCAGCTTAAAAAGCGGGCTAGCGGGATATAATGAGCAGTTCTTC	CASSLKSGLAGYNEQFF
TRBV6-1	.	TRBJ1-2	14	TRBD1	TGTGCCAGCAGGCCTACAGGGGGGGCCTGGGGCTACACCTTC	CASRPTGGAWGYTF
TRBV5-1	.	TRBJ2-1	16	TRBD2	TGCGCCAGCAGCTTGGAAAGACTAGCGGGAGGCTCGAGGGAGTTCTTC	CASSLERLAGGSREFF
TRBV10-2	once	TRBJ2-2	15	TRBD1	TGCGCCACCGCTACCCAGGACAGGGGTACCGGGGAGCTGTTTTTT	CATATQDRGTGELFF
TRBV9	.	TRBJ2-7	18	TRBD2	TGTGCCAGCAGCGCCGGGGGGGTTAGGAGTGTCAGTTCCTACGAGCAGTACTTC	CASSAGGVRSVSSYEQYF
TRBV5-5	.	TRBJ1-5	15	.	TGTGCCAGCAGCCAGGCGGGGCCTAGCAATCAGCCCCAGCATTTT	CASSQAGPSNQPQHF
TRBV7-3	.	TRBJ2-3	14	.	TGTGCCAGCAGCTTTTTAAGCCCCACAGATACGCAGTATTTT	CASSFLSPTDTQYF